Given below is one TCR beta chain in context. The antigen this receptor binds is unknown. No base quality values were provided; no much bigger clone lies one nucleotide off. V is clipped by 5 bases and J by 2 bases, and the sequence between their germline boundaries is 10 bases long. The germline V gene sets CDR1 to SGHTA and CDR2 to FQGTGA. Counted from cysteine to phenylalanine, this CDR3 has 14 amino acids. CDR3 DNA is the only sequence kept; it has 42 bases, read in frame from the first base. The immunoSEQ Assay was used to sequence TCR beta CDR3 regions from DNA. The authors processed their data as follows. T cell density was computed as TCR beta template counts normalized to usable DNA estimated by amplifying housekeeping genes. Richness was estimated with the preseqR package, extrapolating to 400,000 templates for PBMC samples and 120,000 templates for tissue samples. Clonality was calculated as one minus Pielou's evenness. To identify tissue-enriched TCRs, differential abundance testing was run on productive amino-acid clonotypes with a minimum total count of 5 and an alpha of 0.1. The Jaccard Index and the Morisita Overlap Index were used to quantify repertoire overlap between compartments. GLIPH clustered TCR beta CDR3s with public tetramer-defined viral CDR3s; viral motifs required at least three viral sequences plus V-gene enrichment. Held by TCRdb, this immuneACCESS table contains in-frame sequences only and omits some clones. Under half of the omission traces to an unresolved V gene where checked; the cause of the rest is unknown. That table is the source of V, J and clone size, and D and trimming were worked out from the DNA. Recorded for this sample are about 22,000 clones; around 85% of them occurred a single time. The ten biggest clones cover 20% to 25% of the sample.

The data stem from a study of T cells in localized non-small cell lung cancer (dated by TCRdb to the early 2020s). A note on the overall study: Comparing tumors with uninvolved tumor-adjacent lungs, the study looked at the T cell repertoires of a few hundred patients with early-stage NSCLC. The cohort was made up of roughly 250 treatment-naive NSCLC patients whose localized lung tumors had been resected. A mean age of around 69 years was recorded for the NSCLC patients, of whom around 120 were male and 95 to 110 were female.

At diagnosis, peripheral blood, uninvolved tumor-adjacent lung and tumor were collected and were preserved as a mix of fresh-frozen and FFPE material. Blood samples were analyzed as peripheral blood mononuclear cells for TCR repertoire profiling. Paper-wide results and their limitations: Multi-region tumor sequencing was not performed, so intratumor heterogeneity could not be excluded. Longer overall survival was associated with higher blood T cell density, whereas shorter survival was associated with higher adjacent-lung clonality. Uninvolved tumor-adjacent lung showed the highest T cell clonality, higher than tumor, which suggests more focused antigenic responses in the adjacent lung. Because of the exploratory design, TCR variables were selected using unadjusted p-values without false-discovery rate correction. A median of approximately 50 of the top 100 tumor clones turned up in the paired uninvolved adjacent lung, and 25 to 30 of those clones also ranked among the top 100 of that same adjacent lung.

The TCR comes from a man aged 35-75 years with stage II squamous cell lung carcinoma. In this chain, TRBV7-3 is recombined with TRBJ2-1; TRBD2 is perhaps the D gene, given 5 matching bases. Sequencing used PBMCs, obtained before any cancer treatment. The nucleotide sequence is given as TGTGCCAGCAGCCTCATCGGGACCTACAATGAGCAGTTCTTC. It codes for CASSLIGTYNEQFF.